Presented here are 13 T cell receptor beta chains from one specimen sequenced in a study of read filtering for tumor transcriptome and immune sequencing. The library was built from approximately 400 ng RNA with molecular barcoded adaptors for alpha/delta and beta/gamma chains. TCRdb passed the reads through MiXCR, listing each CDR3 protein once. The sample includes about 63,000 distinct CDR3 sequences, roughly 14% of them seen just once. The sample taken for sequencing was a population of CD138-negative cells sorted from bone marrow. The source of these receptors is a donor at least 40 years old with multiple myeloma.

The chain links TRBV29-1 to TRBJ2-5; D may be TRBD2 (5 bases). Per germline, CDR1 SQVTM and CDR2 ANQGSEA. The CDR3 is 12 residues long. V was pared by 8 bases and J by 4 bases, with 14 bases between. The CDR3 loop is CSYIRDTETQYF. The CDR3 DNA reads TGCAGCTATATACGGGATACAGAGACCCAGTACTTC.

This clonotype was detected ten times or more. DNA of the CDR3: TGCAGTGCTAGAGACGGATCCTACTACGAGCAGTACTTC. Protein: CSARDGSYYEQYF. The genes are TRBV20-1 and TRBJ2-7; D is ambiguous. Germline CDR1 and CDR2: DFQATT and SNEGSKA (reference sequence). Trimming took off 0 bases at V and 3 bases at J, with 9 bases between the two ends. This CDR3 region has 13 residues.

This clonotype was seen at least ten times. The chain is built from TRBV6-5 and TRBJ2-5, with D maybe TRBD1 (5 bases). The CDR3 runs to 14 residues. V was clipped by 6 bases and J by 0 bases, with 11 bases between them. Germline CDR1 and CDR2: MNHEY and SVGAGI. As DNA, the CDR3 is TGTGCCAGCAGCAAGGGGCCGGACCAAGAGACCCAGTACTTC. Translation gives CASSKGPDQETQYF.

Remarks on this clonotype: Germline is not matched at one junction end, which may reflect a read error. The CDR3 is CASRSARTSGFLQFF. The DNA for the CDR3 is TGCGCCAGCAGATCGGCTCGGACTAGCGGGTTCTTGCAGTTCTTC. The V and J genes are TRBV11-2 and TRBJ2-1; 11 bases match TRBD2. The CDR3 sequence is 15 residues long. CDR1 is SGHAT and CDR2 is FQNNGV in the germline V gene.

This clonotype occurred many times. This chain connects TRBV9 to TRBJ1-1; D unresolved. The CDR3 has 13 residues. V gave up 0 bases and J gave up 3 bases, with 6 bases separating them. Germline V gene data show CDR1 as SGDLS and CDR2 as YYNGEE. This CDR3 reads CASSVEGYTEAFF. CDR3 DNA sequence: TGTGCCAGCAGCGTAGAAGGATACACTGAAGCTTTCTTT.

This clonotype showed up many times. The junction differs from germline at one of its ends, possibly a read error. V gene TRBV4-2 combines with J gene TRBJ1-1, with a tentative D call TRBD1 (5 bases). The CDR3 spans 14 residues. Germline V gene sequence: CDR1 LGHNA, CDR2 YNFKEQ. This CDR3 is CASSHRGQNTEAFF. CDR3 DNA sequence: TGCGCCAGCAGCCACCGAGGACAGAACACTGAAGCTTTCTTT.

At least ten counts were recorded for this clonotype. This chain joins TRBV18 and TRBJ2-7, with TRBD2 identical over 9 bases. The J segment lost 3 bases and the V segment lost 3 bases, leaving 3 bases of the junction unmatched. This CDR3 region has 14 residues. CDR1 KGHSH and CDR2 LQKENI come from the germline V gene. The CDR3 DNA is TGTGCCAGCTCACCGGGACTAGCCGGCTACGAGCAGTACTTC. It specifies CASSPGLAGYEQYF.

This clonotype was counted at least ten times. The chain combines TRBV20-1 with TRBJ2-3; possible D gene TRBD1, 5 bases. The germline V gene encodes CDR1 DFQATT and CDR2 SNEGSKA (reference sequence). There are 17 residues in the CDR3. With 3 bases removed from V and 5 bases from J, the gap between germline ends came to 24 bases. Here the CDR3 DNA reads TGCAGTGCTAGGGGATACGAAGACAGCTCAACCCTAGATACGCAGTATTTT. Translated, it gives CSARGYEDSSTLDTQYF.

This clonotype was counted at least ten times. The chain employs TRBV12-3 or TRBV12-4 and TRBJ2-1; perhaps D is TRBD1 or TRBD2 (5 bases each). Trimming removed 3 bases at V and 7 bases at J, with 19 bases between. The CDR3 is 16 amino acids. The CDR3 is CASSLGRLYPANEQFF. The CDR3, as DNA: TGTGCCAGCAGTTTGGGACGGCTTTACCCAGCTAATGAGCAGTTCTTC.

At least ten counts were recorded for this clonotype. The chain has TRBV12-3 or TRBV12-4 and TRBJ1-6, with 9 bases lining up with TRBD1. V dropped 5 bases and J dropped 6; count of bases not matched to a gene: 5. CDR3 length: 15 amino acids. CDR3 DNA sequence: TGTGCCAGCAGTCCTGGGACAGGGATTAATTCACCCCTCCACTTT. Protein product: CASSPGTGINSPLHF.

This clonotype has at least ten counts. The chain couples TRBV19 to TRBJ2-5; D unclear. The V and J ends lost 1 base and 8 bases respectively, with 17 bases between them. CDR1 and CDR2 from the germline V gene are LNHDA and SQIVND (reference sequence). The CDR3 runs 15 residues. CDR3: CASSIGSSSHITQYF. CDR3 in DNA: TGTGCCAGTAGTATAGGGTCGTCCTCCCATATAACCCAGTACTTC.

This chain uses TRBV7-2 with TRBJ2-1, with TRBD2 matching over 9 bases. Per the germline V gene, CDR1 is SGHTA and CDR2 is FQGNSA. The CDR3 has 19 amino acids. This CDR3 is CGSSSLLGREGRSYNEQFF. The CDR3 coding sequence is TGTGGTAGCAGCTCGCTGTTGGGGCGGGAGGGCAGGTCCTACAATGAGCAGTTCTTC. Drawing the rest from reference TRBV7-2 and TRBJ2-1, the complete variable domain is GAGVSQSPSNKVTEKGKDVELRCDPISGHTALYWYRQSLGQGLEFLIYFQGNSAPDKSGLPSDRFSAERTGGSVSTLTIQRTQQEDSAVYLCGSSSLLGREGRSYNEQFFGPGTRLTVL.

The J gene is TRBJ2-2, the V gene TRBV28; 8 bases line up with TRBD1. CDR1 and CDR2 (germline): MDHEN, SYDVKM. The ends lost 3 bases at V and 4 bases at J; junction bases unmatched: 10. The CDR3 has 17 residues. The CDR3 DNA follows: TGTGCCAGCAGTTTCGGACCCGGGACAGGCCCCACCGGGGAGCTGTTTTTT. This codes for CASSFGPGTGPTGELFF.